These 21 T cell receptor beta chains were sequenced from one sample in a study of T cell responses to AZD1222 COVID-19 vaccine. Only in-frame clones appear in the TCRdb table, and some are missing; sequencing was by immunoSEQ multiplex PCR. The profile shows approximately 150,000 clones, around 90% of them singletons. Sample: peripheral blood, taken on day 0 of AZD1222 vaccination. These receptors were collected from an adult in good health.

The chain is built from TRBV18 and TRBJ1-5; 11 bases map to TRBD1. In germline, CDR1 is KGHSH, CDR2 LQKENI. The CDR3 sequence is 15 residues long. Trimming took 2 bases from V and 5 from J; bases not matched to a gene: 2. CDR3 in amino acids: CASSPKGQGDQPQHF. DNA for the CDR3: TGTGCCAGCTCACCAAAGGGACAGGGGGATCAGCCCCAGCATTTT. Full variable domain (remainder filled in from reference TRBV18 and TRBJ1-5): NAGVMQNPRHLVRRRGQEARLRCSPMKGHSHVYWYRQLPEEGLKFMVYLQKENIIDESGMPKERFSAEFPKEGPSILRIQQVVRGDSAAYFCASSPKGQGDQPQHFGDGTRLSIL.

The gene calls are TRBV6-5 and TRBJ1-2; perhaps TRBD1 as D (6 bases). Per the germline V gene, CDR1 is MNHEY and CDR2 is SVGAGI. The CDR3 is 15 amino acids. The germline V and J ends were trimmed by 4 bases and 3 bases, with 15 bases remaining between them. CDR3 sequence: CASSWVDRLDYGYTF. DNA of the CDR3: TGTGCCAGCAGTTGGGTAGACAGGCTGGACTATGGCTACACCTTC.

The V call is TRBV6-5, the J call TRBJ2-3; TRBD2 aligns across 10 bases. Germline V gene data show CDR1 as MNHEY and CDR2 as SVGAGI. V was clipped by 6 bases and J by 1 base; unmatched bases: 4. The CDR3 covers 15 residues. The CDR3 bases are TGTGCCAGCAGCCGGACTAGCGGCCGCACAGATACGCAGTATTTT. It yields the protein CASSRTSGRTDTQYF.

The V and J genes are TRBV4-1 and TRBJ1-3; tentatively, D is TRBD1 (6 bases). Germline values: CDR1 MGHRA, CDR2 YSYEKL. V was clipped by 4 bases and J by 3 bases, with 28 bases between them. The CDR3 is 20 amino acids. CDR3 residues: CASSPPIGAGVLLFGNTIYF. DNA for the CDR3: TGCGCCAGCAGCCCTCCGATTGGGGCAGGGGTGCTTCTTTTTGGAAACACCATATATTTT.

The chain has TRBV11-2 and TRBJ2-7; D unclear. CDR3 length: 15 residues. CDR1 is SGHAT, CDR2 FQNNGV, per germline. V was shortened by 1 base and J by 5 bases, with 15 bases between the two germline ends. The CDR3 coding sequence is TGTGCCAGCAGCTTAGCTGGTGCCGGCCTCAACGAGCAGTACTTC. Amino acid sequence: CASSLAGAGLNEQYF.

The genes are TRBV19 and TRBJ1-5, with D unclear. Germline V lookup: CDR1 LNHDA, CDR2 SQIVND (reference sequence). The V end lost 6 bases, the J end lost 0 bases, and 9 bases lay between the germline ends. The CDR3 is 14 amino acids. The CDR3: CASREQSSNQPQHF. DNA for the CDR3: TGTGCCAGTAGAGAACAGTCTAGCAATCAGCCCCAGCATTTT.

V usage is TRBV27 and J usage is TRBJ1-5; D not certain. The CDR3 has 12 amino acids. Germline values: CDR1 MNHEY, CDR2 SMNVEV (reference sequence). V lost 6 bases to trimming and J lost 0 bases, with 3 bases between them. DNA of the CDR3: TGTGCCAGCAGGGCTAGCAATCAGCCCCAGCATTTT. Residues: CASRASNQPQHF.

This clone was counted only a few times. CDR3: CASSRDLGTGELFF. For the CDR3, the DNA is TGCGCCAGCAGTCGAGACCTCGGAACCGGGGAGCTGTTTTTT. This sequence joins TRBV10-1 and TRBJ2-2; D is ambiguous. V lost 5 bases, J lost 5 bases, and 12 bases lay in between. Germline V lookup: CDR1 WNHNN, CDR2 SYGVQD (reference sequence). The CDR3 is made up of 14 amino acids.

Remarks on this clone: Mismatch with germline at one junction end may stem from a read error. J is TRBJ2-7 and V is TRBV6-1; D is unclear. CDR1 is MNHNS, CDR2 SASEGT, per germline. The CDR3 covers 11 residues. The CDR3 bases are TGTGCCAGCGGTGATTACTACGAGCAGTACTTC. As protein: CASGDYYEQYF.

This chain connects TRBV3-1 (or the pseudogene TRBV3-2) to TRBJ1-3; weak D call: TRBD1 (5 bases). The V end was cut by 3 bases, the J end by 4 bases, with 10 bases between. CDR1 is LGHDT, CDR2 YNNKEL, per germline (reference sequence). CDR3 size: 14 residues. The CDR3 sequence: CASSQGTVGNTIYF. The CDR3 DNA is TGTGCCAGCAGCCAGGGGACGGTAGGAAACACCATATATTTT.

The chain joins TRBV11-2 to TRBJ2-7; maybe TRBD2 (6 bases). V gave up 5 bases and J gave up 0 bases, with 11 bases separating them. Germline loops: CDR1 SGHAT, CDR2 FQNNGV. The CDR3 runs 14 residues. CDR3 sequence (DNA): TGTGCCAGCAGCCCTGGGGACTTCTCCTACGAGCAGTACTTC. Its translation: CASSPGDFSYEQYF.

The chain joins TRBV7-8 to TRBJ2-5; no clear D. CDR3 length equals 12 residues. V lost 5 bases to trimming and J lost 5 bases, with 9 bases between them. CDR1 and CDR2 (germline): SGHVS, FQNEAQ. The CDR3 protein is CASSPIGETQYF. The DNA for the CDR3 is TGTGCCAGCAGCCCGATAGGGGAGACCCAGTACTTC.

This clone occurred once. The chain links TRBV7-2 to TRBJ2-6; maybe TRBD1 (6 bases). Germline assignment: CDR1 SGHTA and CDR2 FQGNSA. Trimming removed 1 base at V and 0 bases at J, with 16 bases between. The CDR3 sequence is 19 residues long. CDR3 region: CASSLVVGTTSSGANVLTF. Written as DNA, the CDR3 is TGTGCCAGCAGCTTAGTGGTAGGGACAACGAGCTCTGGGGCCAACGTCCTGACTTTC.

The CDR3 nucleotides are TGTGCCAGCAGCCTTGACGGGTATGGCTACACCTTC. Its protein is CASSLDGYGYTF. V gene TRBV7-9 combines with J gene TRBJ1-2; D gene unclear. Germline values: CDR1 SEHNR, CDR2 FQNEAQ (reference sequence). The V end lost 5 bases, the J end lost 5 bases, and 9 bases lay between the germline ends. This CDR3 spans 12 amino acids.

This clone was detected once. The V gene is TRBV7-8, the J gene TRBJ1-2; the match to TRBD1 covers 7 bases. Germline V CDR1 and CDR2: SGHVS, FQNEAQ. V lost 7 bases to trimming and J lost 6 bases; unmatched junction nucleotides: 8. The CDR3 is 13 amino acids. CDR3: CASTKTGSNGYTF. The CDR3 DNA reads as TGTGCCAGCACCAAGACAGGGAGTAATGGCTACACCTTC.

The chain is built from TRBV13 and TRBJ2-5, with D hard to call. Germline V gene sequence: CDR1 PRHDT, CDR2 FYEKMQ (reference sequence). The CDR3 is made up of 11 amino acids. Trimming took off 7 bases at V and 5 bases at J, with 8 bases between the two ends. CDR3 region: CASNLGETQYF. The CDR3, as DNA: TGTGCCAGCAACCTAGGGGAGACCCAGTACTTC.

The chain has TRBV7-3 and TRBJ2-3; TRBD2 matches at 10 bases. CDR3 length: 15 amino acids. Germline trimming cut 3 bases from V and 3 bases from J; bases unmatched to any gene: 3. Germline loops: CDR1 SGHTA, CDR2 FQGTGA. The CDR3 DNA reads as TGTGCCAGCAGCTTCAGCGGGGGGGCGACAGATACGCAGTATTTT. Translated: CASSFSGGATDTQYF.

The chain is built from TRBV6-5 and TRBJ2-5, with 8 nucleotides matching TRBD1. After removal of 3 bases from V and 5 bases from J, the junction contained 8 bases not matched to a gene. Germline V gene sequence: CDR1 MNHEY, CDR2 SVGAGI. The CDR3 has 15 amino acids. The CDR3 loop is CASSYSPGGRETQYF. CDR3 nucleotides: TGTGCCAGCAGTTATTCCCCAGGGGGCAGGGAGACCCAGTACTTC.

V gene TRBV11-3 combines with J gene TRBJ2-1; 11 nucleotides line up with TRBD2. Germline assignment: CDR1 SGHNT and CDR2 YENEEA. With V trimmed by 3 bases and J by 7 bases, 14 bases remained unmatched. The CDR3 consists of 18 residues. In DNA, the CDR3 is TGTGCCAGCAGCTTCGTAGCTGTAGCGGGAGGGCCTTTAAATGAGCAGTTCTTC. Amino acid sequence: CASSFVAVAGGPLNEQFF.

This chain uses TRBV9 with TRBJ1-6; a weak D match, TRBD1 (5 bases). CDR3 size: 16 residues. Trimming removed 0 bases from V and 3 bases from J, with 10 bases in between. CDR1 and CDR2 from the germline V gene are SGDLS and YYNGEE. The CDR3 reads CASSVAETVYNSPLHF. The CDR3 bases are TGTGCCAGCAGCGTAGCTGAGACAGTCTATAATTCACCCCTCCACTTT.

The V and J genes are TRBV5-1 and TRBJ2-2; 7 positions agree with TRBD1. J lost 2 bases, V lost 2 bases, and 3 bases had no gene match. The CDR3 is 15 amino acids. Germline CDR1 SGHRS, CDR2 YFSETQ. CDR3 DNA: TGCGCCAGCAGCTTTAGGGACAGTAACACCGGGGAGCTGTTTTTT. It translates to CASSFRDSNTGELFF. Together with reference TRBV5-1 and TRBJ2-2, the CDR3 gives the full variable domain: KAGVTQTPRYLIKTRGQQVTLSCSPISGHRSVSWYQQTPGQGLQFLFEYFSETQRNKGNFPGRFSGRQFSNSRSEMNVSTLELGDSALYLCASSFRDSNTGELFFGEGSRLTVL.